This T cell receptor (beta chain) originates from a study of blood T cell repertoires in COVID-19. Study at large: Whether acute or convalescent, the COVID-19 samples came from the United States, Italy and Spain. Sources were T cells, B-cell-depleted T cells, or PBMCs; the material itself was cDNA or gDNA.

The CDR3 loop spans 15 amino acids. Trimming pared 2 bases from V and 4 bases from J, leaving 12 bases between. Germline assignment: CDR1 SEHNR and CDR2 FQNEAQ (reference sequence). Authors' methods: How many nucleated cells were present was estimated from reference gene primer amplification. Repertoires were generated with immunoSEQ multiplex PCR, while TCRdb's copy carries only in-frame clones and drops some. Clonal size and the V and J genes are those of that table, whereas D and trimming came from the DNA. The data contain more than 10,000 clones, 73% of them singletons. The rearrangement joins TRBV7-9 to TRBJ2-1; D not certain. Sequenced input: peripheral blood. This TCR derives from a human donor in a cohort sampled during active COVID-19. CDR3 sequence: CASSLLIDIYNEQFF. The CDR3 DNA is TGTGCCAGCAGCTTATTAATAGACATATACAATGAGCAGTTCTTC.